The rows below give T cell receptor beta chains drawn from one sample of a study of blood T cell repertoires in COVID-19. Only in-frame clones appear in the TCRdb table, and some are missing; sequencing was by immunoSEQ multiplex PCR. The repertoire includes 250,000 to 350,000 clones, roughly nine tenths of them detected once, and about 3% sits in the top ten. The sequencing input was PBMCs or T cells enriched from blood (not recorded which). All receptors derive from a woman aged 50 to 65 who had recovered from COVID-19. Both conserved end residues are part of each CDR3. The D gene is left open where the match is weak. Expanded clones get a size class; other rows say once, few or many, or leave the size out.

CDR3 protein: CSASVGGGDSPLHF
CDR3 DNA: TGCAGTGCTAGTGTGGGGGGGGGTGATTCACCCCTCCACTTT
V gene: TRBV20-1
J gene: TRBJ1-6
D gene: NA
clone size: NA

CDR3 protein: CASSLQPGAYGYTF
CDR3 DNA: TGTGCCAGCAGCTTACAGCCAGGGGCCTATGGCTACACCTTC
V gene: TRBV7-3
J gene: TRBJ1-2
D gene: NA
clone size: once

CDR3 protein: CASSFMGQGNTEAFF
CDR3 DNA: TGTGCCAGCAGCTTCATGGGACAGGGGAACACTGAAGCTTTCTTT
V gene: TRBV11-2
J gene: TRBJ1-1
D gene: TRBD1
clone size: few

CDR3 protein: CSADRGRRTEAFF
CDR3 DNA: TGCAGCGCCGATAGGGGAAGAAGGACTGAAGCTTTCTTT
V gene: TRBV29-1
J gene: TRBJ1-1
D gene: NA
clone size: NA

CDR3 protein: CATSEGRGPGTEAFF
CDR3 DNA: TGTGCCACCAGTGAGGGCAGGGGGCCTGGCACTGAAGCTTTCTTT
V gene: TRBV24-1
J gene: TRBJ1-1
D gene: TRBD1
clone size: NA

CDR3 protein: CASRASGVQPQHF
CDR3 DNA: TGTGCCAGCAGGGCCTCAGGGGTGCAGCCCCAGCATTTT
V gene: TRBV28
J gene: TRBJ1-5
D gene: NA
clone size: NA

CDR3 protein: CASSWAGGRAWDTEAFF
CDR3 DNA: TGTGCCAGTAGTTGGGCGGGGGGTCGTGCCTGGGACACTGAAGCTTTCTTT
V gene: TRBV19
J gene: TRBJ1-1
D gene: NA
clone size: NA

CDR3 protein: CASSHGDRGFAEQYF
CDR3 DNA: TGTGCCAGCAGCCATGGGGACAGGGGGTTTGCCGAGCAGTACTTC
V gene: TRBV7-9
J gene: TRBJ2-7
D gene: TRBD1
clone size: NA

CDR3 protein: CASSIYLVASGNQPQHF
CDR3 DNA: TGTGCCAGTAGTATTTACTTAGTGGCGAGCGGCAATCAGCCCCAGCATTTT
V gene: TRBV19
J gene: TRBJ1-5
D gene: NA
clone size: NA

CDR3 protein: CAWTGMSNMNTEAFF
CDR3 DNA: TGTGCCTGGACGGGGATGTCGAACATGAACACTGAAGCTTTCTTT
V gene: TRBV30
J gene: TRBJ1-1
D gene: NA
clone size: NA

CDR3 protein: CASSQVPRDFTLYEQYF
CDR3 DNA: TGCGCCAGCAGCCAGGTCCCTAGGGACTTCACCCTCTACGAGCAGTACTTC
V gene: TRBV4-1
J gene: TRBJ2-7
D gene: NA
clone size: NA

CDR3 protein: CASSQDRGGLREQYF
CDR3 DNA: TGCGCCAGCAGCCAAGATCGAGGGGGATTGAGAGAGCAGTACTTC
V gene: TRBV4-3
J gene: TRBJ2-7
D gene: NA
clone size: NA

CDR3 protein: CASTIGGRKLSNEQFF
CDR3 DNA: TGTGCCAGCACCATCGGGGGGCGGAAGTTAAGTAATGAGCAGTTCTTC
V gene: TRBV5-4
J gene: TRBJ2-1
D gene: NA
clone size: few

CDR3 protein: CASSLQRADTQYF
CDR3 DNA: TGTGCCAGCAGCTTGCAGCGGGCAGATACGCAGTATTTT
V gene: TRBV7-2
J gene: TRBJ2-3
D gene: NA
clone size: NA

CDR3 protein: CASTPLAGPMEGYTF
CDR3 DNA: TGTGCCAGTACCCCCTTGGCAGGGCCTATGGAGGGCTACACCTTC
V gene: TRBV19
J gene: TRBJ1-2
D gene: NA
clone size: NA

CDR3 protein: CASSTSKEGETQYF
CDR3 DNA: TGTGCCAGCAGCACATCCAAGGAGGGGGAGACCCAGTACTTC
V gene: TRBV5-6
J gene: TRBJ2-5
D gene: NA
clone size: NA

CDR3 protein: CASSLSVAGQETQYF
CDR3 DNA: TGCGCCAGCAGCTTGTCAGTAGCCGGACAAGAGACCCAGTACTTC
V gene: TRBV5-1
J gene: TRBJ2-5
D gene: NA
clone size: NA

CDR3 protein: CASTLDRGVSELFF
CDR3 DNA: TGTGCCAGCACCTTGGACAGGGGGGTCAGCGAGCTGTTTTTT
V gene: TRBV19
J gene: TRBJ2-2
D gene: TRBD1
clone size: NA

CDR3 protein: CASTTGGDYGYTF
CDR3 DNA: TGTGCCAGCACCACTGGGGGGGACTATGGCTACACCTTC
V gene: TRBV28
J gene: TRBJ1-2
D gene: NA
clone size: NA

CDR3 protein: CASSSSGTSKAFF
CDR3 DNA: TGTGCCAGCAGCTCCTCTGGGACAAGCAAAGCTTTCTTT
V gene: TRBV7-2
J gene: TRBJ1-1
D gene: NA
clone size: NA

CDR3 protein: CASSLPGGANYGYTF
CDR3 DNA: TGTGCCAGCAGCTTACCTGGAGGGGCTAACTATGGCTACACCTTC
V gene: TRBV5-6
J gene: TRBJ1-2
D gene: NA
clone size: NA

CDR3 protein: CASSVRQVRAMDEQFF
CDR3 DNA: TGTGCCAGCAGCGTAAGACAGGTGCGGGCAATGGATGAGCAGTTCTTC
V gene: TRBV5-4
J gene: TRBJ2-1
D gene: NA
clone size: NA

CDR3 protein: CASSLRPLSGTEAFF
CDR3 DNA: TGCGCCAGCAGCTTAAGGCCGCTCTCAGGCACTGAAGCTTTCTTT
V gene: TRBV5-1
J gene: TRBJ1-1
D gene: NA
clone size: NA

CDR3 protein: CASRLTGVQTYEQYF
CDR3 DNA: TGTGCCAGCAGACTAACGGGTGTTCAAACCTACGAGCAGTACTTC
V gene: TRBV11-2
J gene: TRBJ2-7
D gene: NA
clone size: NA

CDR3 protein: CASSYLASYNEQFF
CDR3 DNA: TGTGCCAGCAGCTATCTAGCGAGCTACAATGAGCAGTTCTTC
V gene: TRBV7-9
J gene: TRBJ2-1
D gene: NA
clone size: once

CDR3 protein: CASSPGQGGPGNTIYF
CDR3 DNA: TGTGCCAGCAGCCCCGGACAGGGAGGGCCTGGAAACACCATATATTTT
V gene: TRBV3-1/TRBV3-2
J gene: TRBJ1-3
D gene: TRBD1
clone size: NA

CDR3 protein: CASSLGLGDTQYF
CDR3 DNA: TGTGCCAGCAGCTTAGGGCTAGGAGATACGCAGTATTTT
V gene: TRBV11-2
J gene: TRBJ2-3
D gene: NA
clone size: NA

CDR3 protein: CASSPRGQGTYEQYF
CDR3 DNA: TGTGCCAGCAGTCCGAGGGGACAGGGTACCTACGAGCAGTACTTC
V gene: TRBV6-5
J gene: TRBJ2-7
D gene: TRBD1
clone size: few

CDR3 protein: CASSLRTSGDTQYF
CDR3 DNA: TGTGCCAGCAGCTTACGCACTAGCGGAGATACGCAGTATTTT
V gene: TRBV7-2
J gene: TRBJ2-3
D gene: TRBD2
clone size: NA

CDR3 protein: CASSPTGTSGYNEQFF
CDR3 DNA: TGTGCCAGCAGCCCGACCGGGACTAGCGGTTACAATGAGCAGTTCTTC
V gene: TRBV9
J gene: TRBJ2-1
D gene: TRBD2
clone size: NA

CDR3 protein: CASSQRNSPGTSGRAGGELFF
CDR3 DNA: TGCGCCAGCAGCCAAAGAAACTCCCCCGGGACTAGCGGGAGGGCTGGCGGGGAGCTGTTTTTT
V gene: TRBV5-1
J gene: TRBJ2-2
D gene: TRBD2
clone size: NA